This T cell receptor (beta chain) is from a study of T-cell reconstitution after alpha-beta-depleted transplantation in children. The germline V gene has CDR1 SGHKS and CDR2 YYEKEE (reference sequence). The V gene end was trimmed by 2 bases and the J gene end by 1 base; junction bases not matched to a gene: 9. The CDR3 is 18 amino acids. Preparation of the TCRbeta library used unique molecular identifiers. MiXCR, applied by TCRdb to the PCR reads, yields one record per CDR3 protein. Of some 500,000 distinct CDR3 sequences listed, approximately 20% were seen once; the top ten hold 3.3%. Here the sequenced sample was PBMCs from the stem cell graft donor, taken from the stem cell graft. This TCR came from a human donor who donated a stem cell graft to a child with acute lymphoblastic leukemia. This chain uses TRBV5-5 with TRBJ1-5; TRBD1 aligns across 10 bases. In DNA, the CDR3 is TGTGCCAGCAGCTTCGAAGCCCTGGGACAGGGGAGCAATCAGCCCCAGCATTTT. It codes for CASSFEALGQGSNQPQHF.